The present entry profiles one TCR beta chain with its context. The data belong to a study of blood T cell repertoires in COVID-19. In the study overall: Nucleic acid was either cDNA or gDNA, and it came from T cells, B-cell-depleted T cells, or PBMCs.

Profiling relied on immunoSEQ multiplex PCR, and the TCRdb table lists in-frame clones only, not all of them. The sample carries 130,000 to 150,000 clones, about 80% recorded once. This CDR3 region has 14 residues. Germline V CDR1 and CDR2: SGHDN, FVKESK. The V and J ends lost 4 bases and 7 bases, in that order; junction bases with no gene match: 9. The V gene is TRBV14, the J gene TRBJ1-1; TRBD1 aligns across 7 bases. Sequencing was done on a sample of peripheral blood. The TCR sequence derives from a woman of 80 years or more with acute or convalescent COVID-19. CDR3 coding DNA: TGTGCCAGCAGCCGCAGACAGGGAGGATTTGAAGCTTTCTTT. It is translated as CASSRRQGGFEAFF.